This TCR beta chain was profiled in a study of OX40 agonist ivuxolimab in advanced cancers. Study observations and caveats: Low normalized T-cell clonal expansion was also seen in some nonresponders.

The data were produced by immunoSEQ multiplex PCR, yet TCRdb's version contains in-frame clones alone and is incomplete. Seen here are about 46,000 clones, approximately 90% observed once, and the top ten hold about 12%. J was trimmed by 1 base and V by 9 bases; bases with no gene match: 7. The germline V gene encodes CDR1 LNHNV and CDR2 YYDKDF (reference sequence). The CDR3 length is 15 residues. Remarks on this clone: Its antigen remains unidentified.

This chain joins TRBV15 and TRBJ2-3; 10 nucleotides match TRBD2. This TCR was sampled from an adult with an advanced solid tumor such as melanoma, head and neck, liver or kidney cancer. The input for sequencing was CD4+ or CD8+ T cells sorted from blood, taken in a trial of the OX40 agonist ivuxolimab. The CDR3 spells CATRDGTSGTDTQYF. Written as DNA, the CDR3 is TGTGCCACGAGGGACGGGACTAGCGGCACAGATACGCAGTATTTT.